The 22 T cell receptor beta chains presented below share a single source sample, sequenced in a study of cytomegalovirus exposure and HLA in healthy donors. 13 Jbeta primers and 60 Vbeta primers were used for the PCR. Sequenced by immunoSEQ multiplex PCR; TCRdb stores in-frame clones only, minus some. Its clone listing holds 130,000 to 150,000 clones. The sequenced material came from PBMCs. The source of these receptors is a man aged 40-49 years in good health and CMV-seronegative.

As DNA, the CDR3 is TGTGCCAGCAGCGTAAGGACTAGCGGGGGCCCGAACACCGGGGAGCTGTTTTTT. Residues: CASSVRTSGGPNTGELFF. The rearrangement links TRBV9 to TRBJ2-2, with TRBD2 matching 13 bases. With V trimmed by 1 base and J by 0 bases, 3 bases remained unmatched. There are 18 residues in the CDR3. The germline V gene has CDR1 SGDLS and CDR2 YYNGEE. Drawing the rest from reference TRBV9 and TRBJ2-2, the complete variable domain is DSGVTQTPKHLITATGQRVTLRCSPRSGDLSVYWYQQSLDQGLQFLIQYYNGEERAKGNILERFSAQQFPDLHSELNLSSLELGDSALYFCASSVRTSGGPNTGELFFGEGSRLTVL.

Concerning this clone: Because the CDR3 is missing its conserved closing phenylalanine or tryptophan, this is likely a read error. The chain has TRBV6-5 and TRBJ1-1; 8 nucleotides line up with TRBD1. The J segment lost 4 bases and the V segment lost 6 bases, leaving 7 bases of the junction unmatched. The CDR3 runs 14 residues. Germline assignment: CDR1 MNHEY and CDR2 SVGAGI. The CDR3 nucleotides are TGTGCCAGCAGAACGACAGGGGCGGGCACTGAAGCTTTCCTT. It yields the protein CASRTTGAGTEAFL.

The CDR3 spells CASKTGRIGWTEAFF. CDR3 DNA: TGTGCCAGTAAGACAGGGCGTATTGGGTGGACTGAAGCTTTCTTT. The chain has TRBV6-1 and TRBJ1-1; 7 positions agree with TRBD1. V shed 9 bases, J shed 5 bases, and the junction held 15 bases outside the gene matches. The CDR3 extends over 15 amino acids. Germline CDR1 MNHNS, CDR2 SASEGT.

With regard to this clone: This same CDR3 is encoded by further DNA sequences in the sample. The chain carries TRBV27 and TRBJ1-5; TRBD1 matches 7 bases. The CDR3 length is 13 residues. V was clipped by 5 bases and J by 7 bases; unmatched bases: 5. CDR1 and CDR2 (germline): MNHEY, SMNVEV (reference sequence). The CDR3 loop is CASSTQGRQPQHF. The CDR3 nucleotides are TGTGCCAGCAGTACACAGGGGAGGCAGCCCCAGCATTTT.

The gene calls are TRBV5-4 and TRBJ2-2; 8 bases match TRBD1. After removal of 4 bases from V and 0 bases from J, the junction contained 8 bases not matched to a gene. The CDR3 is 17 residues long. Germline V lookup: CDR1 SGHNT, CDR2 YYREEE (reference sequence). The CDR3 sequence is CASSSPWTGSNTGELFF. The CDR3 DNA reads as TGTGCCAGCAGCAGTCCTTGGACAGGGTCGAACACCGGGGAGCTGTTTTTT.

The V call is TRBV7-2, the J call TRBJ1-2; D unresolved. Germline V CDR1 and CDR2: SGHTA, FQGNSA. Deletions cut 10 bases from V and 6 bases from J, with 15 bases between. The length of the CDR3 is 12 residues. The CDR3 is CATAVEENGYTF. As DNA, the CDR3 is TGTGCCACCGCAGTAGAGGAAAATGGCTACACCTTC.

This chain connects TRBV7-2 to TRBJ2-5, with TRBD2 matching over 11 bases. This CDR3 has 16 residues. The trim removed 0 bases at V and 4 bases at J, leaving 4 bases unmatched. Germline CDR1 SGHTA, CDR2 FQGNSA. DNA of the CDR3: TGTGCCAGCAGCTTAGCGTTTAGCGGGGGGGTAGAGACCCAGTACTTC. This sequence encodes CASSLAFSGGVETQYF.

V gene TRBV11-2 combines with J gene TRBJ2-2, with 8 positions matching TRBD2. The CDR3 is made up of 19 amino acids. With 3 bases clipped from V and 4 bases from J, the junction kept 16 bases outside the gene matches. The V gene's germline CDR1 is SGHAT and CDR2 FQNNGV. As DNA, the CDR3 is TGTGCCAGCAGCTTCTGGGATCTAGCGGGCCATCGCGGCACCGGGGAGCTGTTTTTT. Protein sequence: CASSFWDLAGHRGTGELFF.

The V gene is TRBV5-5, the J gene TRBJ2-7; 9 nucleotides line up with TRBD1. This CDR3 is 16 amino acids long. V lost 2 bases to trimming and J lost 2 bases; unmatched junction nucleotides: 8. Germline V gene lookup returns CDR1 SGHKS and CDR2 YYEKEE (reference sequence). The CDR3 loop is CASSLQGAGYAYEQYF. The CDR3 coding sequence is TGTGCCAGCAGCTTACAGGGGGCAGGGTATGCCTACGAGCAGTACTTC.

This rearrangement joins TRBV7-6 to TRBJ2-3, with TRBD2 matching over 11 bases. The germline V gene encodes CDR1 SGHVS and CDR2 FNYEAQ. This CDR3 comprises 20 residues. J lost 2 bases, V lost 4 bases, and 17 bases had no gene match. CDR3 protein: CASSSKEERTSGQITDTQYF. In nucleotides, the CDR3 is TGTGCCAGCAGCTCCAAGGAGGAGCGGACTAGCGGGCAAATCACAGATACGCAGTATTTT.

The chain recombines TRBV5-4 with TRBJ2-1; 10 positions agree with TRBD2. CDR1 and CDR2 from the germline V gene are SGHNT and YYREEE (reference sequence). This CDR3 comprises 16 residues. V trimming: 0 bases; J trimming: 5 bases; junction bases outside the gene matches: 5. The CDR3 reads CASSLGGTSVHNEQFF. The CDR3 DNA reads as TGTGCCAGCAGCTTGGGCGGGACTAGCGTGCACAATGAGCAGTTCTTC.

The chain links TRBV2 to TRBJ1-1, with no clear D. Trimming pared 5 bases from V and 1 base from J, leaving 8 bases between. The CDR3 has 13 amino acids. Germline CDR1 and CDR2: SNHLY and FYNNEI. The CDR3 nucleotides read TGTGCCAGCAGTCGACGGAGGAACACTGAAGCTTTCTTT. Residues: CASSRRRNTEAFF. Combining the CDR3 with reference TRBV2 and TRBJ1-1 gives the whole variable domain EPEVTQTPSHQVTQMGQEVILRCVPISNHLYFYWYRQILGQKVEFLVSFYNNEISEKSEIFDDQFSVERPDGSNFTLKIRSTKLEDSAMYFCASSRRRNTEAFFGQGTRLTVV.

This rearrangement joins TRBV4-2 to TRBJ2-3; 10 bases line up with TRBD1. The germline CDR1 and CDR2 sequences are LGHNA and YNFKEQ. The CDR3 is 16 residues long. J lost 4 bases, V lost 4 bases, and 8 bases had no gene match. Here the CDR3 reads CASSPIGTGAADTQYF. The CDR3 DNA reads TGTGCCAGCAGCCCAATAGGGACAGGGGCGGCAGATACGCAGTATTTT.

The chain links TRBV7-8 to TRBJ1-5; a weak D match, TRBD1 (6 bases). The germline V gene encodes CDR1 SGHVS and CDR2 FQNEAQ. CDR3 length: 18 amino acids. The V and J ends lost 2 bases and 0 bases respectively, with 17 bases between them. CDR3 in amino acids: CASSLRRGDIYSNQPQHF. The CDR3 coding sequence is TGTGCCAGCAGCTTACGCAGGGGCGACATTTATAGCAATCAGCCCCAGCATTTT.

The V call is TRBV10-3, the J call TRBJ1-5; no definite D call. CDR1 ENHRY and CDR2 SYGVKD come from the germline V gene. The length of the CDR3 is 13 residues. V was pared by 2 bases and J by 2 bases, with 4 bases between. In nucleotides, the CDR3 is TGTGCCATCAGTGAGCCGGGCAATCAGCCCCAGCATTTT. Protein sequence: CAISEPGNQPQHF.

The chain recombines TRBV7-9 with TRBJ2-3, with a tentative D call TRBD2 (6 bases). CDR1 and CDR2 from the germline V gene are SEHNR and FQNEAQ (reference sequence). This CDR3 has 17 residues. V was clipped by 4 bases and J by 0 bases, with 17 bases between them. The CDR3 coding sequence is TGTGCCAGCAGCTGGGACTCCCGAGGGTTTAGCACAGATACGCAGTATTTT. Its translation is CASSWDSRGFSTDTQYF.

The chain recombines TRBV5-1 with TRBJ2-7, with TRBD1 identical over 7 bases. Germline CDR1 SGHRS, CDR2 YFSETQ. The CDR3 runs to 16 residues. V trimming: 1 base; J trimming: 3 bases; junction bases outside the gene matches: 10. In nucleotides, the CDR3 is TGCGCCAGCAGCTTGAGCTCTGGGGACAGCTTCTACGAGCAGTACTTC. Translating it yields CASSLSSGDSFYEQYF.

CDR3 protein: CAISGSGVPTGNTIYF. DNA of the CDR3: TGTGCCATCAGTGGATCAGGGGTTCCTACTGGAAACACCATATATTTT. The chain employs TRBV10-3 and TRBJ1-3; possibly TRBD1 for D (6 bases). V was shortened by 4 bases and J by 2 bases, with 15 bases between the two germline ends. Germline lookup yields CDR1 ENHRY and CDR2 SYGVKD. This CDR3 comprises 16 residues.

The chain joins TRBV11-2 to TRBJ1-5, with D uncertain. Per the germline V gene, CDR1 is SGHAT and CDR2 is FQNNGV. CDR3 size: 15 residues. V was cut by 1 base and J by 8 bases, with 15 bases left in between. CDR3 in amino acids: CASSLGGGKREPQHF. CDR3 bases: TGTGCCAGCAGCTTAGGAGGAGGTAAACGGGAGCCCCAGCATTTT.

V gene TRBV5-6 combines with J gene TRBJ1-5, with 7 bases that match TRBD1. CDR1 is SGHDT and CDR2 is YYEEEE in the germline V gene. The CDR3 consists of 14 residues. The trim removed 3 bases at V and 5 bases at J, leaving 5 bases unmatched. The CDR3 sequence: CASSSMTGYQPQHF. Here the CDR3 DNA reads TGTGCCAGCAGCTCCATGACAGGGTATCAGCCCCAGCATTTT.

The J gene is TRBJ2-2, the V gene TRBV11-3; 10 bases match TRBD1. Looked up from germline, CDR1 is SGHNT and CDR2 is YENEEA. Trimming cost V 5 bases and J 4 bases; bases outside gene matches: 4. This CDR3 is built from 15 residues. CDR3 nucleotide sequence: TGTGCCAGCAGCCCGCGGACAGGGGGCACCGGGGAGCTGTTTTTT. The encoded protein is CASSPRTGGTGELFF.

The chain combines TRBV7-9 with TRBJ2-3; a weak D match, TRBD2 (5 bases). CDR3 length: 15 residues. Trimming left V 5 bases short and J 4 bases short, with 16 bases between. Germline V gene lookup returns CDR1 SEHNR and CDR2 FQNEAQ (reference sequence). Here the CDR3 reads CASSEGSLDADTQYF. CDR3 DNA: TGTGCCAGCAGCGAGGGCTCTTTAGATGCAGATACGCAGTATTTT.